A selection of T cell receptor beta chains follows, all from one sample in a study of T-cell reconstitution after alpha-beta-depleted transplantation in children. TCRdb ran MiXCR on the PCR reads and lists one entry per CDR3 protein. This sample carries around 440,000 distinct CDR3 sequences, over 9.5% of them seen once, and the ten largest clones take about 2%. Material: PBMCs, obtained before TCRalphabeta/CD19-depleted stem cell transplant. The receptors stem from a child aged 2 to 10 with inherited bone marrow failure, due to receive a stem cell transplant. Each CDR3 is given with its conserved first and last residue. A D gene is named only where the DNA matches it firmly. Some rows mark clone size as missing; the rest say once, few, many or name a class of expanded clone.

V	D	J	size	DNA	CDR3
TRBV29-1	NA	TRBJ2-5	NA	TGCAGCGTTGCCAGGGTTATCCAAGAGACCCAGTACTTC	CSVARVIQETQYF
TRBV20-1	TRBD1	TRBJ2-1	many	TGCAGTGCTGAAGGACAGGGGCCTGACAATGAGCAGTTCTTC	CSAEGQGPDNEQFF
TRBV7-2	TRBD2	TRBJ2-7	NA	TGTGCCAGCAGCGGGCTAGCGGGAGGGCCCTACGAGCAGTACTTC	CASSGLAGGPYEQYF
TRBV7-9	TRBD1	TRBJ1-1	few	TGTGCCAGCACAGAACAGGGGGCGGGGAACACTGAAGCTTTCTTT	CASTEQGAGNTEAFF
TRBV6-5	NA	TRBJ1-2	NA	TGTGCCAGCAGTTACACCCCCGTGAAGGGCGGCGGGGGTGGCTACACCTTC	CASSYTPVKGGGGGYTF
TRBV6-2/TRBV6-3	NA	TRBJ1-1	many	TGTGCCAGCAGCCTCCTACTAAGTGTGGGGGTCACTGAAGCTTTCTTT	CASSLLLSVGVTEAFF
TRBV19	NA	TRBJ2-1	few	TGTGCCAGTAGTAGAATAGTAGGCAATGAGCAGTTCTTC	CASSRIVGNEQFF
TRBV20-1	NA	TRBJ2-7	many	TGCAGTGCGGGAGACTCGGGGCGCAACGAGCAGTACTTC	CSAGDSGRNEQYF
TRBV12-3/TRBV12-4	TRBD2	TRBJ2-1	many	TGTGCCAGCAGCCCACTAGCGGGAGGGGGAAATGAGCAGTTCTTC	CASSPLAGGGNEQFF
TRBV20-1	TRBD2	TRBJ2-5	many	TGCAGTGCTGCCAGAGCGGGACAAGAGACCCAGTACTTC	CSAARAGQETQYF
TRBV20-1	TRBD2	TRBJ2-3	many	TGCAGTGCTAGGCCAGGCGGGGGAGATACGCAGTATTTT	CSARPGGGDTQYF
TRBV11-1	TRBD2	TRBJ2-7	NA	TGTGCCAGCAGCTTAGGTGCCTCGGTAGCGGGATCCACTCCCTACGAGCAGTACTTC	CASSLGASVAGSTPYEQYF
TRBV7-6	TRBD1	TRBJ2-3	NA	TGTGCCAGCAGCTTATGGGGACAGGAACCAGATACGCAGTATTTT	CASSLWGQEPDTQYF
TRBV6-2/TRBV6-3	TRBD1	TRBJ1-1	many	TGTGCCAGCAGTTCCCGTGGACAGGGGGTGGAAGCTTTCTTT	CASSSRGQGVEAFF
TRBV7-9	NA	TRBJ2-1	many	TGTGCCAGCAGTCGGGACGCAGAGCAGTTCTTC	CASSRDAEQFF
TRBV20-1	NA	TRBJ2-7	NA	TGCAGTGCTAGAGTTAACAGGGTCCCCTACGAGCAGTACTTC	CSARVNRVPYEQYF
TRBV2	TRBD2	TRBJ2-4	many	TGTGCCAGCAGTGAAGCGGCCCTAGCGGGAGGGATTCAGTACTTC	CASSEAALAGGIQYF
TRBV3-1	TRBD2	TRBJ2-7	NA	TGTGCCAGCAGCCGCACTAGCGGGACTCTTTCCTACGAGCAGTACTTC	CASSRTSGTLSYEQYF
TRBV4-3	NA	TRBJ2-5	many	TGCGCCAGCAGCCAAGTCTCCGGGAAGACCCAGTACTTC	CASSQVSGKTQYF
TRBV20-1	NA	TRBJ2-3	NA	TGCAGTGCTAGCCTCTCGGGGGTGGGCACAGATACGCAGTATTTT	CSASLSGVGTDTQYF
TRBV5-1	NA	TRBJ2-3	many	TGCGCCAGCAGCTTATGGGAGGCAGATACGCAGTATTTT	CASSLWEADTQYF
TRBV4-3	TRBD2	TRBJ2-1	many	TGCGCCAGCAGCCGTCACGCGGGGGGTGCCGCGGTAGCGGGTAAGCAGTTCTTC	CASSRHAGGAAVAGKQFF
TRBV4-1	TRBD1	TRBJ2-6	many	TGCGCCAGCAGCCCTGTCGACAGGGTGTCTGGGGCCAACGTCCTGACTTTC	CASSPVDRVSGANVLTF
TRBV20-1	NA	TRBJ2-2	many	TGCAGTGCTATCTCCGGGACGGACTCTACCGGGGAGCTGTTTTTT	CSAISGTDSTGELFF
TRBV5-1	TRBD2	TRBJ2-3	many	TGCGCCAGCAGCAGGCTAGCGGAATCCACAGATACGCAGTATTTT	CASSRLAESTDTQYF
TRBV2	NA	TRBJ1-4	many	TGTGCCAGCACCCCAAATCCCCCAGGGGCTACTGAAAAACTGTTTTTT	CASTPNPPGATEKLFF
TRBV20-1	NA	TRBJ2-1	many	TGCAGTGCTAGAGATCTCTGGTCTAGTCTATCGTTCAATGAGCAGTTCTTC	CSARDLWSSLSFNEQFF
TRBV20-1	TRBD2	TRBJ2-5	NA	TGCTGTGCTAGAGGAGCTAGCGGGAGTTGGGAGACCCAGTACTTC	CCARGASGSWETQYF
TRBV12-3/TRBV12-4	NA	TRBJ2-2	many	TGTGCCAGCCTCGGGGGCGGCGGGGAGCTGTTTTTT	CASLGGGGELFF
TRBV29-1	TRBD2	TRBJ2-1	few	TGCAGCGTTAGAGGAACTAGCGGCTACAATGAGCAGTTCTTC	CSVRGTSGYNEQFF
TRBV18	NA	TRBJ1-6	many	TGTGCCAGCTCACCCACGCCGGGTAGTAATTCACCCCTCCACTTT	CASSPTPGSNSPLHF
TRBV7-2	NA	TRBJ1-1	many	TGTGCCAGCAGCTTAGGGGGGTTTGGCACTGAAGCTTTCTTT	CASSLGGFGTEAFF
TRBV5-1	NA	TRBJ1-5	many	TGCGCCAGCAGCTTGGAAGGTTGGGGACAGCCCCAGCATTTT	CASSLEGWGQPQHF
TRBV4-3	NA	TRBJ2-7	few	TGCGCCAGCACGCCGGACGTGGGGGCCTACGAGCAGTACTTC	CASTPDVGAYEQYF
TRBV9	NA	TRBJ1-3	many	TGTGCCAGCAGCCTTCAGGGTGAGGGAAACACCATATATTTT	CASSLQGEGNTIYF
TRBV2	NA	TRBJ2-1	few	TGTGCCAGCAGCGAATCAGGACAGTTAAGGGCAGGGAAGTTCTTC	CASSESGQLRAGKFF
TRBV9	NA	TRBJ2-2	NA	TGTGCCAGCAGCGGTCAGGGGACCACCGGGGAGCTGTTTTTT	CASSGQGTTGELFF
TRBV6-5	NA	TRBJ2-7	many	TGTGCCAGCAGTTACGACGGGGAACCTTACGAGCAGTACTTC	CASSYDGEPYEQYF
TRBV10-3	TRBD2	TRBJ2-1	many	TGTGCCATCAGTGAAGATTTGGGAGGGAGCTCCTACAATGAGCAGTTCTTC	CAISEDLGGSSYNEQFF
TRBV6-5	NA	TRBJ2-1	NA	TGTGCCAGCAGTTCTAGCCCGGACAGTTACAATGAGCAGTTCTTC	CASSSSPDSYNEQFF
TRBV27	TRBD1	TRBJ2-7	many	TGTGCCAGCAGTCGGACAGGGGCCTACTACGAGCAGTACTTC	CASSRTGAYYEQYF
TRBV5-1	TRBD2	TRBJ2-3	few	TGCGCCAGCAGCTCGGGACTAGCGGGATCTGGAGATACGCAGTATTTT	CASSSGLAGSGDTQYF